This T cell receptor (beta chain) appears in the sequencing data of a study of PD-1 blockade in classical Hodgkin lymphoma. The study's findings and limits: The baseline diversity of complete responders showed similarity to that of newly diagnosed patients.

The time point denotes: cycle 4 day 1 (C4D1), after more than 5 weeks of nivolumab. The patients all showed relapse after autologous stem cell transplantation, while their brentuximab vedotin exposure varied. Starting with thawed PBMCs, CD4+ T cells were purified by magnetic negative selection. Trimming took 6 bases from V and 5 from J; bases not matched to a gene: 8. Germline CDR1 is MNHNY and CDR2 is SVGAGI (reference sequence). This CDR3 is 14 amino acids long. Clones were sequenced by immunoSEQ multiplex PCR, and TCRdb holds only the in-frame ones, with some missing. Of approximately 28,000 clones in the sample, less than 80% were seen once. Turning to this clone: Its antigen is unknown.

The gene calls are TRBV6-6 and TRBJ2-3; 7 bases align to TRBD2. The TCR was taken from a human donor with classical Hodgkin lymphoma. The sample here was CD4+ T cells from blood, taken before the fourth cycle of nivolumab. The CDR3 nucleotides read TGTGCCAGCAGCCTTCGTCCGGGAGGAGATACGCAGTATTTT. Amino acid sequence: CASSLRPGGDTQYF.